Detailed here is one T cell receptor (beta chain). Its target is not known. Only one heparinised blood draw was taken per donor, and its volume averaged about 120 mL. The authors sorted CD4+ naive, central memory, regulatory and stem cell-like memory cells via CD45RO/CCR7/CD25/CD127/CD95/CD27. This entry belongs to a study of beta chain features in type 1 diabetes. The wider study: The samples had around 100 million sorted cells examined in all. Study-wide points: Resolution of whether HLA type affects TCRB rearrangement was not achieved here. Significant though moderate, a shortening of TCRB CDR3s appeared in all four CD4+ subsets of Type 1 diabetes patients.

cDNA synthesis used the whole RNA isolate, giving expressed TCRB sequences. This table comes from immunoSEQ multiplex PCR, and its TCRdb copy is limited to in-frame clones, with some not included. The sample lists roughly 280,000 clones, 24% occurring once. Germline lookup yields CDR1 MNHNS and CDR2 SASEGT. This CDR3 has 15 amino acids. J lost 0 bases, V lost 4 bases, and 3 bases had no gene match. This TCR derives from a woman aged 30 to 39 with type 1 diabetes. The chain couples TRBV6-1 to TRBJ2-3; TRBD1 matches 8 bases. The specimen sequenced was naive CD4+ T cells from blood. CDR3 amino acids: CASSGGQASTDTQYF. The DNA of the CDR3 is TGTGCCAGCAGTGGGGGACAGGCTAGCACAGATACGCAGTATTTT.